The clone carrying this T cell receptor beta chain was counted only a few times. The V gene's germline CDR1 is SGHAT and CDR2 FQNNGV. V dropped 5 bases and J dropped 2; count of bases not matched to a gene: 6. The CDR3 extends over 16 amino acids. This sample was included in a study of identical twins. In TCRdb, the 5' RACE reads were re-called with MiXCR into one record per CDR3 protein. The sample comprises roughly 230,000 distinct CDR3 sequences, about 8% of which are singletons, and over 2.5% rests with the top ten. The sample was also reused in another study, on yellow fever vaccine responses in identical twins.

The origin of this receptor is a woman aged 18-30 years in good health. Source material: CD8+ T cells sorted from blood. The chain couples TRBV11-2 to TRBJ2-1, with 10 bases identical to TRBD2. In nucleotides, the CDR3 is TGTGCCAGCAGCCTCAGAAGCGGGGGGGCCTACAATGAGCAGTTCTTC. This encodes CASSLRSGGAYNEQFF.